These 26 T cell receptor beta chains were sequenced from one sample in a study of cytomegalovirus exposure and HLA in healthy donors (dated by TCRdb to 2016 to 2017). The library was generated by the immunoSEQ multiplex PCR assay. A mixture of 60 forward primers for TCR Vbeta segments and 13 reverse primers for TCR Jbeta segments was used in the multiplex PCR. The immuneACCESS repertoire file appears here via TCRdb, limited to in-frame rearrangements. These files lack a portion of the clones; in checked studies, under half of the deficit traces to unresolved V genes, and the cause of the others is not known. The sample records 100,000 to 150,000 clones, roughly four fifths of which are singletons. Of the sample, 0.75% to 0.95% falls within the top ten clones. Input material: PBMCs. These receptors came from a woman aged 55 to 70 in good health and CMV-seronegative.

The chain links TRBV10-3 to TRBJ2-5; D possibly corresponds to TRBD1 (5 bases). V was pared by 3 bases and J by 5 bases, with 13 bases between. Germline V lookup: CDR1 ENHRY, CDR2 SYGVKD. The CDR3 covers 14 residues. This CDR3 is CAISEDKGSETQYF. As DNA, the CDR3 is TGTGCCATCAGTGAAGATAAGGGGTCGGAGACCCAGTACTTC.

The chain is built from TRBV6-1 and TRBJ1-5, with D possibly TRBD1 on 5 matching bases. Germline CDR1 MNHNS, CDR2 SASEGT. V lost 8 bases, J lost 1 base, and 15 bases lay in between. The CDR3 has 15 amino acids. CDR3 residues: CASASRQNSNQPQHF. The DNA of the CDR3 is TGTGCCAGCGCGAGCCGACAGAACAGCAATCAGCCCCAGCATTTT.

This chain connects TRBV6-6 to TRBJ2-2; maybe TRBD2 (6 bases). The CDR3 covers 15 residues. Per germline, CDR1 MNHNY and CDR2 SVGAGI (reference sequence). The V gene lost 3 bases and the J gene lost 1 base, with 9 bases spanning the gap. The CDR3 region is CASSYMGGNTGELFF. The CDR3 DNA reads TGTGCCAGCAGTTATATGGGGGGGAACACCGGGGAGCTGTTTTTT.

In this sample, this clone turned up a few times. The rearrangement joins TRBV6-5 to TRBJ1-1; TRBD1 is a possible D gene (5 bases). This CDR3 spans 15 amino acids. V was clipped by 6 bases and J by 5 bases, with 19 bases between them. Germline CDR1 is MNHEY and CDR2 is SVGAGI. The CDR3 here is CASSFGGRPETEAFF. The CDR3 nucleotides read TGTGCCAGCAGCTTCGGGGGACGCCCGGAGACTGAAGCTTTCTTT.

The rearrangement joins TRBV4-1 to TRBJ2-4, with TRBD1 matching over 7 bases. This CDR3 spans 14 amino acids. Germline CDR1 MGHRA, CDR2 YSYEKL. The J segment lost 3 bases and the V segment lost 4 bases, leaving 3 bases of the junction unmatched. In DNA, the CDR3 is TGCGCCAGCAGCCGGACAGGAGACAAAAACATTCAGTACTTC. Its protein product is CASSRTGDKNIQYF.

CDR3: CASNPRTGQETQYF. The CDR3 DNA sequence: TGTGCCAGCAACCCCCGGACAGGGCAAGAGACCCAGTACTTC. The chain has TRBV2 and TRBJ2-5; 8 bases are shared with TRBD1. Trimming at V came to 7 bases and at J to 2 bases, leaving 6 bases not matched to a gene. The CDR3 sequence is 14 residues long. CDR1 is SNHLY and CDR2 is FYNNEI in the germline V gene.

This clone was counted a few times. The chain is built from TRBV28 and TRBJ2-7, with D tentatively TRBD1 (6 bases). V lost 5 bases to trimming and J lost 0 bases, with 11 bases between them. Germline-derived CDR1 and CDR2 are MDHEN and SYDVKM. This CDR3 spans 14 amino acids. The CDR3 DNA follows: TGTGCCAGCAGTACCGGGACATACTCCTACGAGCAGTACTTC. Protein sequence: CASSTGTYSYEQYF. The whole variable domain, remainder taken from reference TRBV28 and TRBJ2-7, is DVKVTQSSRYLVKRTGEKVFLECVQDMDHENMFWYRQDPGLGLRLIYFSYDVKMKEKGDIPEGYSVSREKKERFSLILESASTNQTSMYLCASSTGTYSYEQYFGPGTRLTVT.

In this sample, this clone turned up a few times. J is TRBJ1-3 and V is TRBV28; 7 nucleotides match TRBD1. CDR3 length: 14 amino acids. In germline, CDR1 is MDHEN, CDR2 SYDVKM. The V gene end was trimmed by 6 bases and the J gene end by 2 bases; junction bases not matched to a gene: 4. CDR3 in DNA: TGTGCCAGCAGAAACCAGGGGGCTGGAAACACCATATATTTT. Residues: CASRNQGAGNTIYF.

This rearrangement joins TRBV28 to TRBJ2-7; TRBD1 is a possible D gene (5 bases). The CDR3 has 12 residues. In germline, CDR1 is MDHEN, CDR2 SYDVKM. V lost 3 bases and J 5 bases, leaving 8 bases between the germline ends. DNA of the CDR3: TGTGCCAGCAGTTTTAGGACAAACGAGCAGTACTTC. Amino acid sequence: CASSFRTNEQYF.

The V call is TRBV6-5, the J call TRBJ2-1, with 15 nucleotides matching TRBD2. Losses at the gene ends were 2 bases for V and 11 bases for J; bases not matched to a gene: 4. This CDR3 contains 15 residues. Germline-derived CDR1 and CDR2 are MNHEY and SVGAGI. The CDR3 reads CASSYEGLAGGKQFF. In DNA, the CDR3 is TGTGCCAGCAGTTACGAAGGACTAGCGGGGGGGAAGCAGTTCTTC.

This sequence joins TRBV6-5 and TRBJ1-1; D might be TRBD1 (5 bases). The CDR3 loop spans 14 amino acids. V was cut by 6 bases and J by 6 bases, with 17 bases left in between. Germline V gives CDR1 MNHEY, CDR2 SVGAGI. The CDR3 coding sequence is TGTGCCAGCAGCCCGGCAGGGTTCCCACCTGAAGCTTTCTTT. Amino acid sequence: CASSPAGFPPEAFF.

The chain combines TRBV29-1 with TRBJ1-3; 10 nucleotides align to TRBD1. CDR1 is SQVTM and CDR2 is ANQGSEA in the germline V gene. CDR3 length: 14 amino acids. Unmatched junction bases numbered 6, after V lost 4 bases and J lost 6 bases. The CDR3 loop is CSVGGTGAANTIYF. CDR3 nucleotide sequence: TGCAGCGTTGGGGGGACAGGGGCGGCAAACACCATATATTTT.

The rearrangement joins TRBV5-1 to TRBJ2-7; TRBD2 matches 11 bases. The germline V gene encodes CDR1 SGHRS and CDR2 YFSETQ. The CDR3 totals 15 residues. Unmatched junction bases numbered 4, after V lost 4 bases and J lost 1 base. CDR3 coding DNA: TGCGCCAGCAGCCCACTAGCGGGGGAGTCCTACGAGCAGTACTTC. This codes for CASSPLAGESYEQYF.

This clone has more than one count but fewer than ten. J is TRBJ1-4 and V is TRBV5-4, with D possibly matching TRBD1 (6 bases). The germline CDR1 and CDR2 sequences are SGHNT and YYREEE (reference sequence). The V and J ends lost 3 bases and 6 bases respectively, with 15 bases between them. The CDR3 is 15 residues long. The chain's CDR3 is CASSSPGQGDEKLFF. In nucleotides, the CDR3 is TGTGCCAGCAGCTCCCCGGGACAAGGAGATGAAAAACTGTTTTTT.

This sequence joins TRBV6-1 and TRBJ1-6; 9 bases are shared with TRBD1. Germline V CDR1 and CDR2: MNHNS, SASEGT. CDR3 size: 15 residues. The junction had 9 bases not matched to a gene; V was cut back by 7 bases and J by 8 bases. The CDR3 DNA is TGTGCCAGCATCACCCGGGACAGGGTTGATTCACCCCTCCACTTT. It codes for CASITRDRVDSPLHF.

This chain connects TRBV19 to TRBJ2-7; possibly TRBD1 for D (5 bases). With 1 base removed from V and 4 bases from J, the gap between germline ends came to 14 bases. CDR3 size: 15 residues. Germline lookup yields CDR1 LNHDA and CDR2 SQIVND (reference sequence). Written as DNA, the CDR3 is TGTGCCAGTAGTATAGGAGACAGAATCGATTACGAGCAGTACTTC. Translating gives CASSIGDRIDYEQYF. The full variable domain, with the rest looked up from reference TRBV19 and TRBJ2-7, is DGGITQSPKYLFRKEGQNVTLSCEQNLNHDAMYWYRQDPGQGLRLIYYSQIVNDFQKGDIAEGYSVSREKKESFPLTVTSAQKNPTAFYLCASSIGDRIDYEQYFGPGTRLTVT.

This rearrangement joins TRBV6-6 to TRBJ1-1, with TRBD1 as a possible D gene (6 bases). CDR1 is MNHNY and CDR2 is SVGAGI in the germline V gene (reference sequence). Trimming shortened V by 0 bases and J by 8 bases, and 13 bases separated the two germline ends. The CDR3 extends over 14 amino acids. The DNA of the CDR3 is TGTGCCAGCAGTTACTCCGCTATTCAGGGGGAAGCTTTCTTT. Its protein is CASSYSAIQGEAFF.

This chain links TRBV7-8 with TRBJ1-6; D gene uncertain. Between the trimmed V and J ends, which lost 4 bases and 12 bases, there was a span of 10 bases. CDR3 length: 12 residues. The germline CDR1 and CDR2 sequences are SGHVS and FQNEAQ. The CDR3 here is CASSSLGGPLHF. DNA of the CDR3: TGTGCCAGCAGCTCACTCGGTGGACCCCTCCACTTT.

The CDR3 protein is CASSERGNMGYGYTF. CDR3 coding DNA: TGCGCCAGCAGTGAAAGGGGGAATATGGGCTATGGCTACACCTTC. The chain joins TRBV10-1 to TRBJ1-2, with a possible D match to TRBD1 (6 bases). Trimming removed 3 bases from V and 4 bases from J, with 15 bases in between. Looked up from germline, CDR1 is WNHNN and CDR2 is SYGVQD (reference sequence). The CDR3 sequence is 15 residues long.

The V call is TRBV2, the J call TRBJ2-3; 9 nucleotides agree with TRBD2. CDR3 size: 16 residues. Germline CDR1 reads SNHLY; CDR2 reads FYNNEI. V was pared by 9 bases and J by 6 bases, with 16 bases of the junction left unmatched. In nucleotides, the CDR3 is TGTGCCAGGAAAAACGGGACTAGCCCCAGTCAGGATACGCAGTATTTT. It specifies CARKNGTSPSQDTQYF.

V usage is TRBV5-1 and J usage is TRBJ1-1; D unresolved. Germline CDR1 is SGHRS and CDR2 is YFSETQ. The CDR3 length is 16 residues. Trimming took 1 base from V and 2 from J, leaving 15 bases between them. CDR3: CASSLNPGEYNTEAFF. The CDR3 nucleotides read TGCGCCAGCAGCTTGAATCCCGGGGAATATAACACTGAAGCTTTCTTT.

The chain has TRBV2 and TRBJ2-1; 10 bases are shared with TRBD2. The V gene's germline CDR1 is SNHLY and CDR2 FYNNEI. V lost 3 bases, J lost 8 bases, and 4 bases stayed unmatched. The CDR3 contains 14 residues. The CDR3 is CASSDLAGEDEQFF. The DNA of the CDR3 is TGTGCCAGCAGTGATCTAGCGGGAGAAGATGAGCAGTTCTTC.

The rearrangement uses TRBV13 and TRBJ1-1; 10 bases are a match to TRBD1. The junction had 4 bases not matched to a gene; V was cut back by 5 bases and J by 1 base. CDR3 length: 15 amino acids. The germline V gene encodes CDR1 PRHDT and CDR2 FYEKMQ (reference sequence). The CDR3 sequence: CASSRQGAGNTEAFF. The CDR3 DNA is TGTGCCAGCAGCCGACAGGGGGCCGGGAACACTGAAGCTTTCTTT.

V and J are TRBV7-9 and TRBJ1-1; 10 bases match TRBD1. V lost 5 bases, J lost 6 bases, and 6 bases stayed unmatched. Germline loops: CDR1 SEHNR, CDR2 FQNEAQ (reference sequence). The CDR3 is 14 amino acids. The CDR3 is CASSRDRGVAEAFF. Here the CDR3 DNA reads TGTGCCAGCAGCCGGGACAGGGGCGTCGCTGAAGCTTTCTTT.

This clone was counted between two and nine times. The chain has TRBV27 and TRBJ2-7; D possibly corresponds to TRBD2 (6 bases). The length of the CDR3 is 13 residues. Trimming cost V 6 bases and J 3 bases, with 12 bases left between them. Germline loops: CDR1 MNHEY, CDR2 SMNVEV (reference sequence). This CDR3 reads CASRREIFYEQYF. In DNA, the CDR3 is TGTGCCAGCAGGCGGGAAATTTTCTACGAGCAGTACTTC.

This sequence joins TRBV7-9 and TRBJ1-2; 10 bases are a match to TRBD1. Germline values: CDR1 SEHNR, CDR2 FQNEAQ (reference sequence). The CDR3 is made up of 15 amino acids. Trimming removed 5 bases from V and 2 bases from J; junction bases left unmatched: 5. In nucleotides, the CDR3 is TGTGCCAGCAGCCCGGGGACAGGGGTAAACTATGGCTACACCTTC. This encodes CASSPGTGVNYGYTF.